These 30 T cell receptor beta chains share one sample of origin, sequenced in a study of T cell responses to AZD1222 COVID-19 vaccine. TCRdb's copy holds only in-frame clones and misses some; the assay was immunoSEQ multiplex PCR. The sample records around 130,000 clones, approximately 83% being singletons. The sample consisted of peripheral blood, taken on day 0 of AZD1222 vaccination. The receptors were gathered from an adult in good health.

V gene TRBV29-1 combines with J gene TRBJ1-1; 7 bases line up with TRBD1. CDR3 length: 12 amino acids. Germline values: CDR1 SQVTM, CDR2 ANQGSEA. V dropped 7 bases and J dropped 3; count of bases not matched to a gene: 5. CDR3 sequence (DNA): TGCAGCGCGAACAGGGGAGACACTGAAGCTTTCTTT. It specifies CSANRGDTEAFF.

The chain couples TRBV7-2 to TRBJ2-7; no definite D call. Trimming stripped 5 bases from V and 6 bases from J, with 20 bases between. Germline assignment: CDR1 SGHTA and CDR2 FQGNSA. The CDR3 length is 15 residues. Here the CDR3 DNA reads TGTGCCAGCAGCCCCACCACCATTGGTTTTGGCGAGCAGTACTTC. This gives the protein CASSPTTIGFGEQYF.

The V call is TRBV3-1 (or the pseudogene TRBV3-2), the J call TRBJ2-7; TRBD1 agrees at 12 bases. CDR1 is LGHDT and CDR2 is YNNKEL in the germline V gene (reference sequence). After removal of 2 bases from V and 4 bases from J, the junction contained 3 bases not matched to a gene. The CDR3 spans 15 residues. CDR3 region: CASSQWDRGLYEQYF. DNA for the CDR3: TGTGCCAGCAGCCAATGGGACAGGGGGCTATACGAGCAGTACTTC.

This clone appeared once. J is TRBJ1-1 and V is TRBV18; no definite D call. Trimming cost V 3 bases and J 1 base, with 12 bases left between them. The CDR3 runs 15 residues. In germline, CDR1 is KGHSH, CDR2 LQKENI. The CDR3 here is CASSPRGQANTEAFF. DNA of the CDR3: TGTGCCAGCTCACCTCGAGGCCAGGCGAACACTGAAGCTTTCTTT. The full variable domain, rest sourced from reference TRBV18 and TRBJ1-1, is NAGVMQNPRHLVRRRGQEARLRCSPMKGHSHVYWYRQLPEEGLKFMVYLQKENIIDESGMPKERFSAEFPKEGPSILRIQQVVRGDSAAYFCASSPRGQANTEAFFGQGTRLTVV.

J is TRBJ2-1 and V is TRBV24-1; the D is unclear. This CDR3 contains 16 residues. Germline CDR1 and CDR2: KGHDR and SFDVKD. The V end lost 2 bases, the J end lost 0 bases, and 10 bases lay between the germline ends. The CDR3 protein is CATSDSAARSYNEQFF. CDR3 sequence (DNA): TGTGCCACCAGTGATTCCGCGGCTCGCTCCTACAATGAGCAGTTCTTC.

The V gene is TRBV19, the J gene TRBJ1-5, with D perhaps matching TRBD1 (5 bases). V lost 4 bases and J lost 3, with 16 bases in between. Germline CDR1 and CDR2: LNHDA and SQIVND (reference sequence). The CDR3 is 16 amino acids. CDR3 sequence: CASSTQGGRDNQPQHF. CDR3 in DNA: TGTGCCAGTAGTACTCAGGGAGGTAGGGACAATCAGCCCCAGCATTTT.

This chain links TRBV19 with TRBJ2-7, with 12 bases matching TRBD2. Per germline, CDR1 LNHDA and CDR2 SQIVND (reference sequence). CDR3 length: 14 residues. V dropped 5 bases and J dropped 6; count of bases not matched to a gene: 5. CDR3 DNA: TGTGCCAGTAGTCCAAGGGGACTAGCGGGCGAGCAGTACTTC. Translating it yields CASSPRGLAGEQYF.

V usage is TRBV6-5 and J usage is TRBJ1-2; D is unclear. Germline V gene data show CDR1 as MNHEY and CDR2 as SVGAGI. V dropped 2 bases and J dropped 1 base, with 11 bases sitting between them. The CDR3 covers 15 residues. CDR3 nucleotide sequence: TGTGCCAGCAGTTACATACTGACACTTAACTATGGCTACACCTTC. Translating gives CASSYILTLNYGYTF.

The CDR3 protein is CASGLVSSTTGELFF. Here the CDR3 DNA reads TGTGCTAGTGGTCTCGTGTCCTCTACCACCGGGGAGCTGTTTTTT. The chain is built from TRBV12-5 and TRBJ2-2; no reliable D call. Trimming took off 5 bases at V and 4 bases at J, with 14 bases between the two ends. Germline CDR1 is LGHNT and CDR2 is FRNRAP. The CDR3 extends over 15 amino acids.

V usage is TRBV6-5 and J usage is TRBJ1-1; D is perhaps TRBD1 (6 bases). Germline V gene sequence: CDR1 MNHEY, CDR2 SVGAGI. The CDR3 length is 14 residues. V gave up 2 bases and J gave up 4 bases, with 11 bases separating them. The CDR3 here is CASSYQQGLTEAFF. DNA for the CDR3: TGTGCCAGCAGTTACCAGCAGGGGCTCACTGAAGCTTTCTTT.

This chain uses TRBV30 with TRBJ1-2; tentatively, D is TRBD1 (5 bases). The CDR3 consists of 13 residues. V shed 8 bases and J shed 4 bases, with 17 bases lying between them. Germline-derived CDR1 and CDR2 are GTSNPN and SVGIG (reference sequence). The CDR3 spells CARSIGDSYGYTF. As DNA, the CDR3 is TGTGCCCGATCTATCGGCGACAGCTATGGCTACACCTTC.

The chain uses TRBV5-5 and TRBJ2-1; 7 bases match TRBD2. This CDR3 is built from 14 residues. V shed 0 bases and J 7 bases; nucleotides not matched to a gene: 4. Germline V CDR1 and CDR2: SGHKS, YYEKEE (reference sequence). Here the CDR3 reads CASSLVGTNNEQFF. DNA for the CDR3: TGTGCCAGCAGCTTGGTTGGGACTAATAATGAGCAGTTCTTC.

The count of this clone is one. The chain carries TRBV29-1 and TRBJ1-1; no clear D. Germline CDR1 SQVTM, CDR2 ANQGSEA. Deletions cut 2 bases from V and 4 bases from J, with 14 bases between. CDR3 length equals 14 residues. CDR3 bases: TGCAGCGTTGAAAGTGGTCCGGGCATCACTGAAGCTTTCTTT. It is translated as CSVESGPGITEAFF.

The chain has TRBV5-4 and TRBJ2-2; 9 bases map to TRBD2. Germline CDR1 SGHNT, CDR2 YYREEE (reference sequence). Trimming removed 0 bases from V and 2 bases from J; junction bases left unmatched: 2. The CDR3 is 16 amino acids. The CDR3 bases are TGTGCCAGCAGCTTGGGACTAGCGGACAACACCGGGGAGCTGTTTTTT. Protein product: CASSLGLADNTGELFF.

Here the CDR3 reads CASSGYPDAGQETQYF. The DNA of the CDR3 is TGTGCCAGCAGCGGCTACCCGGATGCGGGCCAAGAGACCCAGTACTTC. The chain recombines TRBV5-4 with TRBJ2-5, with a tentative D call TRBD2 (5 bases). V was clipped by 4 bases and J by 1 base, with 17 bases between them. CDR1 and CDR2 from the germline V gene are SGHNT and YYREEE (reference sequence). The CDR3 is 16 residues long.

A single count supports this clone. The chain recombines TRBV7-8 with TRBJ1-1, with 7 positions matching TRBD1. Germline trimming cut 5 bases from V and 9 bases from J; bases unmatched to any gene: 6. Germline V gene sequence: CDR1 SGHVS, CDR2 FQNEAQ. The CDR3 has 12 amino acids. The CDR3 nucleotides are TGTGCCAGCAGCGCACAGGGGCATAAAGCTTTCTTT. It translates to CASSAQGHKAFF.

The chain uses TRBV9 and TRBJ1-4, with D unresolved. CDR3 length: 12 residues. The germline CDR1 and CDR2 sequences are SGDLS and YYNGEE. Trimming took 2 bases from V and 7 from J, leaving 6 bases between them. Written as DNA, the CDR3 is TGTGCCAGCAGCGTTTGGGGTGAAAAACTGTTTTTT. Encoded protein: CASSVWGEKLFF.

The chain uses TRBV7-2 and TRBJ1-2; no definite D call. V dropped 3 bases and J dropped 4 bases, with 9 bases sitting between them. The CDR3 length is 13 residues. Germline CDR1 is SGHTA and CDR2 is FQGNSA. CDR3 loop: CASSLTVGYGYTF. The CDR3 DNA sequence: TGTGCCAGCAGCTTGACGGTCGGCTATGGCTACACCTTC.

The J gene is TRBJ2-1, the V gene TRBV6-1; D perhaps matches TRBD1 (6 bases). Germline CDR1 and CDR2: MNHNS and SASEGT. V gave up 2 bases and J gave up 8 bases, with 7 bases separating them. CDR3 length: 12 amino acids. CDR3 bases: TGTGCCAGCAGTGAACAGGGGTATGAGCAGTTCTTC. It is translated as CASSEQGYEQFF.

The chain employs TRBV6-5 and TRBJ1-1; D is undetermined. Germline V gives CDR1 MNHEY, CDR2 SVGAGI. This CDR3 contains 15 residues. V lost 2 bases and J lost 1, with 11 bases in between. The CDR3 is CASSYRPLGNTEAFF. The CDR3 nucleotides read TGTGCCAGCAGTTACCGTCCATTGGGGAACACTGAAGCTTTCTTT.

This clone is a singleton in its sample. This chain uses TRBV19 with TRBJ1-1, with D uncertain. This CDR3 is 13 amino acids long. Trimming pared 7 bases from V and 0 bases from J, leaving 9 bases between. Germline V gene sequence: CDR1 LNHDA, CDR2 SQIVND (reference sequence). The CDR3 loop is CASTERMNTEAFF. DNA of the CDR3: TGTGCCAGTACAGAAAGAATGAACACTGAAGCTTTCTTT.

In this sample, this clone turned up a few times. The chain uses TRBV5-1 and TRBJ2-1; no firm D call. The germline V and J ends were trimmed by 4 bases and 8 bases, with 7 bases remaining between them. CDR3 length: 11 amino acids. Germline values: CDR1 SGHRS, CDR2 YFSETQ. The CDR3 nucleotides are TGCGCCAGCAGCAGGATGTATGAGCAGTTCTTC. It codes for CASSRMYEQFF.

The CDR3 DNA reads TGTGCCAGCAGCTCATCTAGCGGGGGGGCCCGTGAGCAGTTCTTC. It is translated as CASSSSSGGAREQFF. The chain recombines TRBV7-2 with TRBJ2-1, with 12 bases lining up with TRBD2. Per the germline V gene, CDR1 is SGHTA and CDR2 is FQGNSA. The CDR3 totals 15 residues. V trimming: 4 bases; J trimming: 9 bases; junction bases outside the gene matches: 7.

The chain carries TRBV6-1 and TRBJ2-1, with 13 positions matching TRBD2. The V gene's germline CDR1 is MNHNS and CDR2 SASEGT. This CDR3 spans 19 amino acids. The trim removed 4 bases at V and 7 bases at J, leaving 16 bases unmatched. CDR3 sequence: CASSGPGLAGTQVFNEQFF. The CDR3, as DNA: TGTGCCAGCAGTGGACCGGGACTAGCGGGAACCCAGGTGTTTAATGAGCAGTTCTTC.

The V gene is TRBV3-1 (or the pseudogene TRBV3-2), the J gene TRBJ2-1; D is uncertain. Germline CDR1 LGHDT, CDR2 YNNKEL (reference sequence). The CDR3 has 13 amino acids. The V and J ends lost 4 bases and 9 bases respectively, with 13 bases between them. CDR3 sequence reads: CASSPSPAAEQFF. The CDR3 coding sequence is TGTGCCAGCAGCCCCTCGCCGGCGGCTGAGCAGTTCTTC.

The CDR3 sequence is CATRTSGGAVRNEQFF. CDR3 nucleotides: TGTGCCACCCGGACTAGCGGGGGGGCCGTTCGCAATGAGCAGTTCTTC. This chain links TRBV10-3 with TRBJ2-1, with 15 bases that match TRBD2. The CDR3 runs 16 residues. The germline V gene encodes CDR1 ENHRY and CDR2 SYGVKD. The junction had 10 bases not matched to a gene; V was cut back by 10 bases and J by 6 bases.

This clone has a single count. The genes are TRBV7-2 and TRBJ1-2; the D gene is possibly TRBD1 (5 bases). Germline CDR1 SGHTA, CDR2 FQGNSA. This CDR3 has 15 residues. V lost 8 bases to trimming and J lost 0 bases, with 16 bases between them. The CDR3 DNA reads TGTGCCAGCTCACCGAACCCGACAGCTAACTATGGCTACACCTTC. Its protein product is CASSPNPTANYGYTF.

The rearrangement joins TRBV27 to TRBJ1-1, with D possibly TRBD1 on 5 matching bases. There are 13 residues in the CDR3. Trimming shortened V by 3 bases and J by 1 base, and 6 bases separated the two germline ends. The V gene's germline CDR1 is MNHEY and CDR2 SMNVEV (reference sequence). In DNA form, the CDR3 reads TGTGCCAGCAGTTTTGGGGGGAACACTGAAGCTTTCTTT. Translation: CASSFGGNTEAFF.

This clone was observed once. The V gene is TRBV28, the J gene TRBJ2-5, with D perhaps TRBD2 (5 bases). CDR1 and CDR2 from the germline V gene are MDHEN and SYDVKM. Trimming shortened V by 7 bases and J by 5 bases, and 14 bases separated the two germline ends. There are 13 residues in the CDR3. CDR3 in DNA: TGTGCCAGCATCAGGACTGGTTGGGAGACCCAGTACTTC. Its protein product is CASIRTGWETQYF.

This chain joins TRBV29-1 and TRBJ2-7, with TRBD1 as a possible D gene (6 bases). The V gene's germline CDR1 is SQVTM and CDR2 ANQGSEA. This CDR3 is built from 15 residues. Trimming shortened V by 7 bases and J by 0 bases, and 19 bases separated the two germline ends. The CDR3 spells CSALGINRVSYEQYF. CDR3 sequence (DNA): TGCAGCGCGTTGGGGATCAACAGGGTCTCCTACGAGCAGTACTTC.